The 15 T cell receptor beta chains presented below share a single source sample, sequenced in a study of blood T cell repertoires in COVID-19. Profiling relied on immunoSEQ multiplex PCR, and the TCRdb table lists in-frame clones only, not all of them. The sample holds around 140,000 clones, roughly 69% seen once. Sequencing was carried out using peripheral blood. The receptors were sampled from a woman aged 70-85 years with acute or convalescent COVID-19.

The V gene is TRBV5-6, the J gene TRBJ2-5; 7 bases match TRBD2. The J segment lost 5 bases and the V segment lost 3 bases, leaving 7 bases of the junction unmatched. CDR1 is SGHDT, CDR2 YYEEEE, per germline. The CDR3 length is 14 residues. CDR3 in DNA: TGTGCCAGCAGCTCGAGGGAGGGTATGGAGACCCAGTACTTC. Amino acid sequence: CASSSREGMETQYF. Drawing the rest from reference TRBV5-6 and TRBJ2-5, the complete variable domain is DAGVTQSPTHLIKTRGQQVTLRCSPKSGHDTVSWYQQALGQGPQFIFQYYEEEERQRGNFPDRFSGHQFPNYSSELNVNALLLGDSALYLCASSSREGMETQYFGPGTRLLVL.

This rearrangement joins TRBV27 to TRBJ1-5; TRBD1 matches 10 bases. Germline V lookup: CDR1 MNHEY, CDR2 SMNVEV (reference sequence). CDR3 size: 16 residues. Trimming at V came to 2 bases and at J to 1 base, leaving 2 bases not matched to a gene. The CDR3 loop is CASSLTGQGSNQPQHF. The CDR3 DNA reads TGTGCCAGCAGTTTAACGGGACAGGGGAGCAATCAGCCCCAGCATTTT.

This clone was seen a handful of times. This chain connects TRBV21-1 to TRBJ2-1; no check of the table's D call, TRBD1, against the DNA was made. TRBV21-1 is a pseudogene segment. The CDR3 runs 19 residues. The CDR3 is CASSLTRGVDRGTYNEQFF. As DNA, the CDR3 is TGTGCCAGCAGCTTAACCCGGGGAGTTGACAGGGGGACTTACAATGAGCAGTTCTTC.

The chain carries TRBV27 and TRBJ1-2; D perhaps matches TRBD1 (5 bases). Germline CDR1 MNHEY, CDR2 SMNVEV (reference sequence). The V and J ends lost 3 bases and 4 bases respectively, with 9 bases between them. The CDR3 sequence is 13 residues long. The CDR3 nucleotides read TGTGCCAGCAGTTTCGGGGGGAGCTATGGCTACACCTTC. Amino acid sequence: CASSFGGSYGYTF.

V is TRBV15 and J is TRBJ1-5; D unclear. The CDR3 has 15 residues. Trimming pared 1 base from V and 4 bases from J, leaving 11 bases between. From germline, CDR1 is LNHNV and CDR2 YYDKDF (reference sequence). CDR3 protein: CATSRGEAANQPQHF. As DNA, the CDR3 is TGTGCCACCAGCAGAGGGGAGGCAGCTAATCAGCCCCAGCATTTT.

Only one count was recorded for this clone. The chain joins TRBV3-1 (or the pseudogene TRBV3-2) to TRBJ2-4; 7 bases fit TRBD2. The CDR3 is 15 amino acids. The germline CDR1 and CDR2 sequences are LGHDT and YNNKEL (reference sequence). V trimming: 2 bases; J trimming: 6 bases; junction bases outside the gene matches: 7. The CDR3 loop is CASSQSPGGGNIQYF. CDR3 coding DNA: TGTGCCAGCAGCCAATCCCCGGGCGGGGGAAACATTCAGTACTTC.

In this sample, this clone turned up many times. This sequence joins TRBV6-5 and TRBJ2-1; 10 bases are shared with TRBD2. J was trimmed by 2 bases and V by 7 bases; bases with no gene match: 5. CDR1 and CDR2 (germline): MNHEY, SVGAGI. This CDR3 is 15 amino acids long. CDR3 nucleotides: TGTGCCAGCAAGATACTAGCGGGGACCTACAATGAGCAGTTCTTC. This sequence encodes CASKILAGTYNEQFF.

This chain joins TRBV28 and TRBJ2-3; 11 bases agree with TRBD2. The junction had 10 bases not matched to a gene; V was cut back by 9 bases and J by 5 bases. CDR1 and CDR2 from the germline V gene are MDHEN and SYDVKM. The CDR3 runs 15 residues. The DNA for the CDR3 is TGTGCCAGTTCGTCGACTAGCGGGAATGTAGATACGCAGTATTTT. It codes for CASSSTSGNVDTQYF.

The chain joins TRBV2 to TRBJ1-4, with D possibly matching TRBD1 (6 bases). Trimming stripped 1 base from V and 5 bases from J, with 11 bases between. Germline V gene lookup returns CDR1 SNHLY and CDR2 FYNNEI. This CDR3 has 15 amino acids. The CDR3 region is CASSEDQGLNEKLFF. In DNA form, the CDR3 reads TGTGCCAGCAGTGAAGATCAGGGGCTCAATGAAAAACTGTTTTTT.

This chain connects TRBV19 to TRBJ2-3; D is unresolved. The CDR3 spans 15 residues. The germline CDR1 and CDR2 sequences are LNHDA and SQIVND (reference sequence). The V end was cut by 3 bases, the J end by 1 base, with 11 bases between. CDR3 bases: TGTGCCAGTAGTATTTCGCTAGTGGGCACAGATACGCAGTATTTT. Its translation is CASSISLVGTDTQYF.

This clone turned up a few times. This chain uses TRBV7-3 with TRBJ2-6; possible D gene TRBD2, 6 bases. CDR3 length: 18 residues. The germline V and J ends were trimmed by 5 bases and 0 bases, with 17 bases remaining between them. Germline CDR1 is SGHTA and CDR2 is FQGTGA. CDR3 in amino acids: CASSPSGGVFSGANVLTF. The CDR3 coding sequence is TGTGCCAGCAGCCCATCCGGGGGAGTCTTCTCTGGGGCCAACGTCCTGACTTTC.

The V gene is TRBV11-2, the J gene TRBJ2-4; 8 nucleotides match TRBD1. The CDR3 runs 13 residues. Germline CDR1 SGHAT, CDR2 FQNNGV. The trim removed 5 bases at V and 5 bases at J, leaving 2 bases unmatched. This CDR3 is CASSLTGENIQYF. As DNA, the CDR3 is TGTGCCAGCAGCCTGACAGGGGAAAACATTCAGTACTTC.

This clone was found a few times. This rearrangement joins TRBV11-2 to TRBJ2-1; 12 bases are a match to TRBD2. The V and J ends lost 5 bases and 0 bases, in that order; junction bases with no gene match: 8. This CDR3 region has 18 residues. The germline V gene has CDR1 SGHAT and CDR2 FQNNGV. CDR3 amino acids: CASSPTSGSLSSYNEQFF. The CDR3 nucleotides are TGTGCCAGCAGCCCGACTAGCGGGAGCCTTAGCTCCTACAATGAGCAGTTCTTC. Using reference TRBV11-2 and TRBJ2-1 for the parts outside the CDR3, the full variable domain is EAGVAQSPRYKIIEKRQSVAFWCNPISGHATLYWYQQILGQGPKLLIQFQNNGVVDDSQLPKDRFSAERLKGVDSTLKIQPAKLEDSAVYLCASSPTSGSLSSYNEQFFGPGTRLTVL.

V usage is TRBV5-1 and J usage is TRBJ1-1; TRBD1 might be the D (6 bases). The germline gives CDR1 SGHRS, CDR2 YFSETQ. Trimming removed 4 bases from V and 1 base from J, with 11 bases in between. The CDR3 runs 14 residues. CDR3 nucleotides: TGCGCCAGCAGCCAGCAGGGGAGGAACACTGAAGCTTTCTTT. It codes for CASSQQGRNTEAFF. The variable domain in full, completed from reference TRBV5-1 and TRBJ1-1, reads KAGVTQTPRYLIKTRGQQVTLSCSPISGHRSVSWYQQTPGQGLQFLFEYFSETQRNKGNFPGRFSGRQFSNSRSEMNVSTLELGDSALYLCASSQQGRNTEAFFGQGTRLTVV.

The rearrangement uses TRBV19 and TRBJ2-2, with D hard to call. The germline V gene has CDR1 LNHDA and CDR2 SQIVND (reference sequence). The CDR3 sequence is 15 residues long. V shed 0 bases and J shed 1 base, with 6 bases lying between them. The CDR3 reads CASSIDHGNTGELFF. CDR3 coding DNA: TGTGCCAGTAGTATAGATCACGGGAACACCGGGGAGCTGTTTTTT.